The 14 T cell receptor beta chains presented below share a single source sample, sequenced in a study of regulatory T cells in long-lasting Graves disease. Arm-PCR of CDR3 regions and iRepertoire HTBI primers were the basis on which TCR beta libraries were built. TCRdb fed the multiplex PCR reads into MiXCR, producing one record per CDR3 protein. Of a few hundred thousand distinct CDR3 sequences detected, roughly 14% appear once; the ten largest clones hold roughly a tenth. Documented time point: newly diagnosed GD, antithyroid drugs for less than 3 months. PBMCs were the source of the RNA used for TCR sequencing. A further study also used this sample, focusing on T cells in Graves' hyperthyroidism and ophthalmopathy.

The material sequenced was peripheral blood mononuclear cells (PBMCs), taken at new diagnosis, from a patient treated with antithyroid drugs. These receptors all come from a man aged 30 to 45 with Graves disease.

There are many counts of this clonotype. V gene TRBV7-9 combines with J gene TRBJ1-1; unclear D gene. V was shortened by 9 bases and J by 0 bases, with 8 bases between the two germline ends. This CDR3 has 12 amino acids. Germline V CDR1 and CDR2: SEHNR, FQNEAQ (reference sequence). The CDR3 DNA follows: TGTGCCAGAGAGGAAATGAACACTGAAGCTTTCTTT. It encodes CAREEMNTEAFF.

This clonotype was seen ten or more times. This rearrangement joins TRBV13 to TRBJ2-3, with 10 positions matching TRBD2. The CDR3 sequence is 19 residues long. V gave up 0 bases and J gave up 2 bases; unmatched junction bases: 11. Germline V CDR1 and CDR2: PRHDT, FYEKMQ (reference sequence). The CDR3 sequence: CASSLGRLAGEWVTDTQYF. The DNA of the CDR3 is TGTGCCAGCAGCTTAGGCCGGCTAGCGGGAGAGTGGGTCACAGATACGCAGTATTTT.

This clonotype has ten or more counts. The rearrangement links TRBV20-1 to TRBJ2-3; D is unresolved. This CDR3 region has 13 residues. The V end lost 6 bases, the J end lost 6 bases, and 16 bases lay between the germline ends. Germline values: CDR1 DFQATT, CDR2 SNEGSKA (reference sequence). The CDR3 bases are TGCAGTGCACTGTACGGGCAATGGGATACGCAGTATTTT. This codes for CSALYGQWDTQYF.

This clonotype appeared once. The chain links TRBV20-1 to TRBJ2-3; 7 bases match TRBD1. This CDR3 contains 14 residues. V lost 4 bases to trimming and J lost 4 bases; unmatched junction nucleotides: 8. From germline, CDR1 is DFQATT and CDR2 SNEGSKA (reference sequence). The DNA of the CDR3 is TGCAGTGCTAAGAAGGGGGCGCTGGCAGATACGCAGTATTTT. Translation gives CSAKKGALADTQYF.

This clonotype was seen only a few times. The chain combines TRBV20-1 with TRBJ1-5; 8 bases align to TRBD1. Trimming cost V 6 bases and J 0 bases; bases outside gene matches: 4. Germline CDR1 is DFQATT and CDR2 is SNEGSKA (reference sequence). This CDR3 has 14 residues. CDR3 DNA sequence: TGCAGTGCAAACAGGGGGTATAGCAATCAGCCCCAGCATTTT. This translates into CSANRGYSNQPQHF.

This clonotype appeared many times. V gene TRBV27 combines with J gene TRBJ2-1; TRBD1 matches 7 bases. The CDR3 has 14 residues. Trimming cost V 4 bases and J 6 bases; bases outside gene matches: 6. Germline CDR1 reads MNHEY; CDR2 reads SMNVEV (reference sequence). CDR3 bases: TGTGCCAGCAGTTGGACAGGAGTCTCCAATGAGCAGTTCTTC. Amino acids: CASSWTGVSNEQFF.

This clonotype was found many times. The chain employs TRBV12-3 or TRBV12-4 and TRBJ2-3, with TRBD1 matching 8 bases. V lost 8 bases and J lost 5; bases outside the gene matches: 9. This CDR3 has 14 residues. CDR3 sequence reads: CASAPGGIGDTQYF. Here the CDR3 DNA reads TGTGCCAGCGCACCAGGGGGCATAGGAGATACGCAGTATTTT.

This chain joins TRBV5-8 and TRBJ2-1, with 10 bases aligning to TRBD2. The ends lost 3 bases at V and 8 bases at J; junction bases unmatched: 11. Germline V gene sequence: CDR1 SGHTS, CDR2 YDEGEE. This CDR3 comprises 16 residues. The CDR3, as DNA: TGTGCCAGCAGCTCGCTAGCGGGAGTCAAGCAGGATGAGCAGTTCTTC. Its translation is CASSSLAGVKQDEQFF.

A word on this clonotype: No conserved phenylalanine or tryptophan is present at the end of the CDR3, so a read error is the likely explanation. The V call is TRBV29-1, the J call TRBJ1-6; D not certain. V was pared by 4 bases and J by 7 bases, with 11 bases between. This CDR3 spans 13 amino acids. CDR1 is SQVTM and CDR2 is ANQGSEA in the germline V gene. The CDR3 DNA reads as TGCAGCGTTGCTAGCCAACCGAATTCACCCCTCCACCTT. Translation gives CSVASQPNSPLHL.

The sample holds many counts of this clonotype. The chain carries TRBV2 and TRBJ2-1; TRBD2 agrees at 8 bases. The CDR3 runs 14 residues. J was trimmed by 9 bases and V by 6 bases; bases with no gene match: 10. Germline V lookup: CDR1 SNHLY, CDR2 FYNNEI. The CDR3 nucleotides are TGTGCCAGCAGAGGGGCGGGAGGACTGGGTGAGCAGTTCTTC. This translates into CASRGAGGLGEQFF.

This clonotype was seen ten or more times. The chain recombines TRBV6-5 with TRBJ1-6; TRBD1 might be the D (5 bases). Trimming cost V 4 bases and J 0 bases, with 13 bases left between them. The CDR3 covers 17 residues. Germline-derived CDR1 and CDR2 are MNHEY and SVGAGI. The CDR3 nucleotides read TGTGCCAGCAGTTCCCCCGGGGCGAGCTCCTATAATTCACCCCTCCACTTT. Its protein is CASSSPGASSYNSPLHF.

This clonotype came up many times. V usage is TRBV29-1 and J usage is TRBJ2-7; D is perhaps TRBD2 (6 bases). Trimming cost V 4 bases and J 2 bases, with 15 bases left between them. Germline values: CDR1 SQVTM, CDR2 ANQGSEA. This CDR3 region has 14 residues. CDR3 DNA sequence: TGCAGCGTTGGAGGCTGGGGAGGCACCTACGAGCAGTACTTC. Its protein product is CSVGGWGGTYEQYF.

Many counts were recorded for this clonotype. The CDR3 DNA reads as TGCAGTGCTAGAGTTTCCGCCGCTAACAATGAGCAGTTCTTC. Translation gives CSARVSAANNEQFF. The chain couples TRBV20-1 to TRBJ2-1; D remains ambiguous. This CDR3 region has 14 residues. CDR1 is DFQATT, CDR2 SNEGSKA, per germline (reference sequence). Trimming removed 1 base at V and 5 bases at J, with 12 bases between.

The chain has TRBV25-1 and TRBJ1-1, with a tentative D call TRBD1 (5 bases). V was shortened by 5 bases and J by 4 bases, with 20 bases between the two germline ends. This CDR3 is 16 amino acids long. CDR1 MGHDK and CDR2 SYGVNS come from the germline V gene. The CDR3 DNA is TGTGCCAGCAGTCCCGGGGCAACCCATTGGGGCACTGAAGCTTTCTTT. Its protein is CASSPGATHWGTEAFF.